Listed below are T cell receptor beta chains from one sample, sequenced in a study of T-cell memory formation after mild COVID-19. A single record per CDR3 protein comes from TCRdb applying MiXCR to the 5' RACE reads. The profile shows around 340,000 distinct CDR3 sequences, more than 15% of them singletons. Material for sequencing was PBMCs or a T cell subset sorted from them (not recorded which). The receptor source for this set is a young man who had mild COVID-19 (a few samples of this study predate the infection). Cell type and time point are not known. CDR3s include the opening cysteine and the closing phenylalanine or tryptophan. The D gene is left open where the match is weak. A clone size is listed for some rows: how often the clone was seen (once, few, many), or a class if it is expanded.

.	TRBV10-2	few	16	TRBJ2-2	CASSYPRVRSTGELFF	TGCGCCAGCAGTTATCCCCGGGTTAGGTCGACCGGGGAGCTGTTTTTT
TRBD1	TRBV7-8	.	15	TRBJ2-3	CASSWRQGVTDTQYF	TGTGCCAGCAGCTGGCGACAGGGGGTGACAGATACGCAGTATTTT
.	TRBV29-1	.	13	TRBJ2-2	CSVYRTNTGELFF	TGCAGCGTTTACAGGACAAACACCGGGGAGCTGTTTTTT
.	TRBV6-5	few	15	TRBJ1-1	CASSYSMDGQVEAFF	TGTGCCAGCAGTTACTCCATGGACGGACAAGTAGAAGCTTTCTTT
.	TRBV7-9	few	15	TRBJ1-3	CASSSSTGPGNTIYF	TGTGCCAGCAGCTCATCAACAGGGCCTGGAAACACCATATATTTT
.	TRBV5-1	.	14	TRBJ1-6	CASSLGGGSFTLHF	TGCGCCAGCAGCTTGGGGGGGGGATCCTTCACCCTCCACTTT
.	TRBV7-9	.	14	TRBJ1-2	CASSLAKGTYGYTF	TGTGCCAGCAGCTTAGCGAAGGGAACCTATGGCTACACCTTC
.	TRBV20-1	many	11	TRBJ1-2	CSGTDDYGYTF	TGCAGTGGGACGGATGACTATGGCTACACCTTC
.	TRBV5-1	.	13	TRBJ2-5	CASRSTVQETQYF	TGCGCCAGCAGGAGCACGGTTCAAGAGACCCAGTACTTC
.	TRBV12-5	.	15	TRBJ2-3	CASGRPISSTDTQYF	TGTGCTAGTGGTCGCCCCATTTCTAGCACAGATACGCAGTATTTT
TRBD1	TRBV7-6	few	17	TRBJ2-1	CASSFIIGQGSRNEQFF	TGTGCCAGCAGCTTTATCATAGGACAGGGTTCGAGGAATGAGCAGTTCTTC
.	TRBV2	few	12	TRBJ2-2	CASSDFTGELFF	TGTGCCAGCAGTGACTTTACCGGGGAGCTGTTTTTT
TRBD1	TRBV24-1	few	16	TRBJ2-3	CATSEQGARDTDTQYF	TGTGCCACCAGTGAACAGGGGGCCCGTGACACAGATACGCAGTATTTT
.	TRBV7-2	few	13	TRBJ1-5	CASSFREGQPQHF	TGTGCCAGCAGCTTTAGGGAGGGTCAGCCCCAGCATTTT
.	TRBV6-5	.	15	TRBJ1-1	CASSKTGNLNTEAFF	TGTGCCAGCAGCAAAACAGGGAACTTGAACACTGAAGCTTTCTTT
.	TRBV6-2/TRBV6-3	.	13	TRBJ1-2	CASSYWGDYGYTF	TGTGCCAGCAGTTACTGGGGTGACTATGGCTACACCTTC
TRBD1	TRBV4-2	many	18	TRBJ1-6	CASSKIDRGHSYNSPLHF	TGTGCCAGCAGCAAAATAGACAGGGGGCACTCCTATAATTCACCCCTCCACTTT
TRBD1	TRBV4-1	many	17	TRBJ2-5	CASSQPFGDRGRETQYF	TGCGCCAGCAGCCAGCCCTTCGGGGACAGGGGAAGAGAGACCCAGTACTTC
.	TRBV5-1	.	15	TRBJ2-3	CASSLQGGGTDTQYF	TGCGCCAGCAGCTTACAGGGTGGCGGCACAGATACGCAGTATTTT
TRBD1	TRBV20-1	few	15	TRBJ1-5	CSAVRDRAGDQPQHF	TGCAGTGCGGTCCGGGACAGGGCGGGGGATCAGCCCCAGCATTTT
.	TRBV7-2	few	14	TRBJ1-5	CASSPFQGNQPQHF	TGTGCCAGCAGCCCCTTCCAAGGAAATCAGCCCCAGCATTTT
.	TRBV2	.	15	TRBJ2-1	CASRGLKSSYNEQFF	TGTGCCAGCAGGGGGCTCAAGAGCTCCTACAATGAGCAGTTCTTC